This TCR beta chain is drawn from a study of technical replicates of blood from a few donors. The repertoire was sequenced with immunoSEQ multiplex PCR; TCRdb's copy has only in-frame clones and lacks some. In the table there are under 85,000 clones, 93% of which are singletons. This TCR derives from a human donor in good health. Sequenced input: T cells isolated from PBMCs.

The CDR3 is CASSLVGVRPHSEQFF. The CDR3 DNA reads TGTGCCAGCAGCTTAGTTGGTGTAAGGCCGCACAGTGAGCAGTTCTTC. The chain combines TRBV7-9 with TRBJ2-1; D remains unclear. The V and J ends lost 1 base and 9 bases respectively, with 19 bases between them. The germline gives CDR1 SEHNR, CDR2 FQNEAQ (reference sequence). The CDR3 is made up of 16 amino acids.